This is a list of T cell receptor beta chains from one sample in a study of cytomegalovirus exposure and HLA in healthy donors. Assay used: immunoSEQ multiplex PCR; TCRdb lists only in-frame clones, some missing. This sample has about 120,000 clones, with 80% to 85% found just once. Sequencing used PBMCs. The source of these receptors is a woman between 40 and 50 years old in good health and CMV-seronegative. Both conserved end residues are part of each CDR3. D genes are given only for firm matches. The size of a clone is reported for some rows only, either as once, few or many, or as a class for expanded clones.

TGTGCCAGCAGCCCGGGTGGGGCGGGGGCCCTGAACACTGAAGCTTTCTTT CASSPGGAGALNTEAFF NA TRBV5-4 NA TRBJ1-1
TGTGCCAGCAGCGTAGGAGGACAGTCGAGGGGGTCCGGGGAGCTGTTTTTT CASSVGGQSRGSGELFF NA TRBV9 NA TRBJ2-2
TGTGCCAGCAGCTTAGGCACAGGGCTGGATGGCTACACCTTC CASSLGTGLDGYTF NA TRBV13 NA TRBJ1-2
TGCGCCAGCAGCTTGTTCCGTTACAGGGATAATCCTTCAGGGGAGCTGTTTTTT CASSLFRYRDNPSGELFF NA TRBV5-1 NA TRBJ2-2
TGTGCCAGTAGTATCACCGGGAGCTCCTACGAGCAGTACTTC CASSITGSSYEQYF NA TRBV19 NA TRBJ2-7
TGTGCCAGCAGCTTAGCGGGACAGGCCTCCTACGAGCAGTACTTC CASSLAGQASYEQYF TRBD1 TRBV11-3 once TRBJ2-7
TGTGCCAGCAGTTTATCGGCAGGCGTCCTGACTTTC CASSLSAGVLTF NA TRBV27 NA TRBJ2-6
TGTGCCAGCAGCTTAGGGGCAGCTAATAGCAATCAGCCCCAGCATTTT CASSLGAANSNQPQHF NA TRBV7-2 NA TRBJ1-5
TGTGCCAGCAGCTTACTAGCGGGAGGGTTTCCCTCCTACGAGCAGTACTTC CASSLLAGGFPSYEQYF TRBD2 TRBV5-6 NA TRBJ2-7
TGTGCCAGCAGCTTAGCGTCTGTTTACTATGGCTACACCTTC CASSLASVYYGYTF NA TRBV7-9 NA TRBJ1-2
TGCGCCAGCAGCTACGGGACAGGGGGCGCAACTAATGAAAAACTGTTTTTT CASSYGTGGATNEKLFF TRBD1 TRBV5-1 NA TRBJ1-4
TGTGCCAGCAGCTTAGTGGGACAGGGCTTCGACGAGCAGTACTTC CASSLVGQGFDEQYF TRBD1 TRBV7-9 NA TRBJ2-7
TGTGCCAGCAGCTTGTTTAGGGGGGGGTGGACTGAAGCTTTCTTT CASSLFRGGWTEAFF NA TRBV5-6 NA TRBJ1-1
TGCGCCAGCAGCCCCGGACAGGGACATTCACCCCTCCACTTT CASSPGQGHSPLHF TRBD1 TRBV5-1 NA TRBJ1-6
TGCGCCAGCAGCTTGTCAACCGGACAGGGGGCTTCCTACGAGCAGTACTTC CASSLSTGQGASYEQYF TRBD1 TRBV5-1 NA TRBJ2-7
TGTGCCAGTAGTAACGGACTAGCCGAAGAGACCCAGTACTTC CASSNGLAEETQYF TRBD2 TRBV19 NA TRBJ2-5
TGTGCCAGCGGGCGTTATGACAATTCACCCCTCCACTTT CASGRYDNSPLHF NA TRBV6-5 NA TRBJ1-6
TGTGCCAGTGCCCCGCGGGGGGGTAATGCAGATACGCAGTATTTT CASAPRGGNADTQYF TRBD2 TRBV2 few TRBJ2-3
TGTGCCAGCAGCCTCGACCGGGACAGGAGAGGGTATGGCTACACCTTC CASSLDRDRRGYGYTF TRBD1 TRBV4-2 once TRBJ1-2
TGCAGTGGCGGGAGGGTTGAGACCCAGTACTTC CSGGRVETQYF TRBD2 TRBV20-1 NA TRBJ2-5
TGTGCCAGCAGCCAGAGGACTATCCAAGAGACCCAGTACTTC CASSQRTIQETQYF NA TRBV13 NA TRBJ2-5
TGTGCCAGCAGCTTATATGAGGTCGTCGGCACAGATACGCAGTATTTT CASSLYEVVGTDTQYF NA TRBV7-2 NA TRBJ2-3
TGCGCCAGCAGCTTTTCTTACAGGGATCGTGGGGAGCTGTTTTTT CASSFSYRDRGELFF NA TRBV5-1 NA TRBJ2-2
TGTTCCAGCAGCTTAAAGGGGCTGGGGCCACAGGGGGCTGAAGCTTTCTTT CSSSLKGLGPQGAEAFF TRBD1 TRBV7-9 NA TRBJ1-1
TGTAGCGTTGAAGATCCGGGACAGGGATTGTACAATGAGCAGTTCTTC CSVEDPGQGLYNEQFF TRBD1 TRBV29-1 NA TRBJ2-1
TGTGCCAGCAGCCGAACCGGGGAGGGAGGCACTGAAGCTTTCTTT CASSRTGEGGTEAFF NA TRBV11-2 NA TRBJ1-1
TGTGCCAGCAGCTTGGGGACCGGGACAGGGAATGAAAAACTGTTTTTT CASSLGTGTGNEKLFF TRBD1 TRBV7-2 NA TRBJ1-4
TGTGCCTGGAGTGTAGGCCAGGGAAATAGGAACACTGAAGCTTTCTTT CAWSVGQGNRNTEAFF NA TRBV30 NA TRBJ1-1
TGTGCCAGCAGCGTAGGGAGCGGGAGGAGGGAAGAGACCCAGTACTTC CASSVGSGRREETQYF TRBD2 TRBV9 NA TRBJ2-5
TGTGCCAGCAGCGTAGACGGTAAAAGCACAGATACGCAGTATTTT CASSVDGKSTDTQYF NA TRBV9 NA TRBJ2-3
TGTGCCAGCAGCTTATTTACGGGGACCGGGGAGCTGTTTTTT CASSLFTGTGELFF NA TRBV11-2 NA TRBJ2-2
TGTGCCAGCAGCAAATCTTCCGGGACAGGGAAGGACAATCAGCCCCAGCATTTT CASSKSSGTGKDNQPQHF NA TRBV21-1 once TRBJ1-5
TGTGCCAGCAGTTTGGTTGGAGGGTTAGACACTGAAGCTTTCTTT CASSLVGGLDTEAFF NA TRBV27 NA TRBJ1-1
TGCAGTGCCGCCGGTGGCACTGAAGCTTTCTTT CSAAGGTEAFF NA TRBV20-1 NA TRBJ1-1
TGCGCCAGCAGCTCACAGCCAACTAATGAAAAACTGTTTTTT CASSSQPTNEKLFF NA TRBV5-1 once TRBJ1-4
TGTGCCTGGAGCCGTCTAGCGGGGGGCTACGAGCAGTACTTC CAWSRLAGGYEQYF TRBD2 TRBV30 NA TRBJ2-7
TGCGCCAGCAGCCAAGGTTTAGCTAGCGCCAGCCCCTACGAGCAGTACTTC CASSQGLASASPYEQYF NA TRBV4-3 NA TRBJ2-7
TGTGCCAGCAGCTGGGGCAGCGAAACCTACGAGCAGTACTTC CASSWGSETYEQYF NA TRBV5-4 NA TRBJ2-7
TGTGCCAGTAGTATCCTTGGGGCGGGGGGGAAGGATGAGCAGTTCTTC CASSILGAGGKDEQFF TRBD2 TRBV19 NA TRBJ2-1
TGTGCCAGCTCGAGCTCTAGCGGGGCATACAATGAGCAGTTCTTC CASSSSSGAYNEQFF TRBD2 TRBV18 NA TRBJ2-1
TGTGCCAGTAGTATACGTTGGCACCAAGAGACCCAGTACTTC CASSIRWHQETQYF NA TRBV19 NA TRBJ2-5
TGTGCCAGCAGCTTAGCCCAGCGGGGCAAATTTACCGGGGAGCTGTTTTTT CASSLAQRGKFTGELFF TRBD2 TRBV11-2 NA TRBJ2-2
TGCGCCAGCAGTCCAAGATTGGGGGGAGGGCTGGGGGAAGATACGCAGTATTTT CASSPRLGGGLGEDTQYF TRBD2 TRBV4-1 NA TRBJ2-3
TGTGCCAGCAGCGTAGCTAGCTACGGCACAGATACGCAGTATTTT CASSVASYGTDTQYF NA TRBV9 NA TRBJ2-3
TGTGCCAGCAGCCCCCGACAGGGGACGAACACTGAAGCTTTCTTT CASSPRQGTNTEAFF TRBD1 TRBV28 NA TRBJ1-1
TGTGCCAGCAGCTTAGACAGGGGGCCTTACGAGCAGTACTTC CASSLDRGPYEQYF TRBD1 TRBV7-8 NA TRBJ2-7
TGCGCCAGCAGCCCGGGGGGGCCCGGGGAGCTGTTTTTT CASSPGGPGELFF TRBD2 TRBV4-1 NA TRBJ2-2
TGTGCCAGCAGCTTATGGGACAGCCAAGAGACCCAGTACTTC CASSLWDSQETQYF TRBD1 TRBV7-9 NA TRBJ2-5
TGTGCCAGCAGGCGCTCGGGGGGGGGAGGTAATGAGCAGTTCTTC CASRRSGGGGNEQFF TRBD2 TRBV5-4 NA TRBJ2-1
TGTGCCAGCAGCGCCACAGGGGGAGATCAGCCCCAGCATTTT CASSATGGDQPQHF TRBD1 TRBV9 NA TRBJ1-5
TGTGCCAGCAGTGAAGCGCCTACGCCAGCGAATCAGCCCCAGCATTTT CASSEAPTPANQPQHF NA TRBV6-1 NA TRBJ1-5
TGCGCCAGCAGTGTTGGGGGGAGCTCCTACGAGCAGTACTTC CASSVGGSSYEQYF NA TRBV10-1 NA TRBJ2-7
TGTGCCAGCAGTTTTGGGGGGACCTCAACCGGGGAGCTGTTTTTT CASSFGGTSTGELFF NA TRBV28 NA TRBJ2-2
TGTGCCAGCAGTTACTCGATACAGTTCAAGAAACAGCCCCAGCATTTT CASSYSIQFKKQPQHF NA TRBV6-6 NA TRBJ1-5
TGCGCCAGCAGCCGTACACTAGGACTAGCCTCCGAGCAGTACTTC CASSRTLGLASEQYF TRBD2 TRBV4-1 NA TRBJ2-7